This T cell receptor beta chain comes out of a study of shared clonotypes between healthy human individuals. Clones were sequenced by immunoSEQ multiplex PCR, and TCRdb holds only the in-frame ones, with some missing. The profile covers around 1.4 million clones, with approximately 98.5% appearing a single time and 0.36% taken by the ten largest. Notes on this clone: Its antigen is unidentified.

The study, taken as a whole, reports: The four-donor shared clonotypes exceeded non-shared clonotypes in generation probability, with non-shared ones scoring lower.

Per the germline V gene, CDR1 is SGHDN and CDR2 is FVKESK. Trimming removed 0 bases from V and 4 bases from J, with 9 bases in between. This CDR3 region has 14 residues. The receptor's source is a man in his thirties or forties in good health. The chain couples TRBV14 to TRBJ1-1; D gene uncertain. The sample comprised naive CD4+ T cells sorted from blood. Described subset: CD45RA+ positively selected. The CDR3 nucleotides read TGTGCCAGCAGCCAAGACCTGTTCTTCACTGAAGCTTTCTTT. It encodes CASSQDLFFTEAFF.